This TCR beta chain was captured by sequencing in a study of blood T cell repertoires in COVID-19. Repertoires were generated with immunoSEQ multiplex PCR, while TCRdb's copy carries only in-frame clones and drops some. The profile covers about 240,000 clones, with about nine tenths appearing a single time and approximately 7.5% taken by the ten largest. The CDR3 covers 15 residues. V was cut by 0 bases and J by 8 bases, with 16 bases left in between. Germline values: CDR1 ENHRY, CDR2 SYGVKD. The rearrangement uses TRBV10-3 and TRBJ1-2; D is ambiguous. The sample was peripheral blood. The sequence came from a man aged 55 to 69 who had recovered from COVID-19. The CDR3 here is CAISESLPPGSGYTF. CDR3 nucleotide sequence: TGTGCCATCAGTGAGTCGTTACCGCCGGGGTCGGGCTACACCTTC.